This record covers a single TCR beta chain. The data derive from a study of regulatory T cells in long-lasting Graves disease. The CDR3 sequence is 14 residues long. Germline V gene data show CDR1 as SGHTA and CDR2 as FQGNSA. V dropped 5 bases and J dropped 3 bases, with 11 bases sitting between them. Construction of the TCR beta libraries employed iRepertoire HTBI primers in conjunction with Arm-PCR of CDR3 regions. TCRdb re-derived calls from the multiplex PCR reads in MiXCR, one entry per CDR3 protein. The sample records some 220,000 distinct CDR3 sequences, roughly a fifth being singletons. The time point denotes: newly diagnosed GD, antithyroid drugs for less than 3 months. Scientists built the TCR library using RNA that was extracted from PBMCs. Graves' disease diagnosis followed American Thyroid Association guidelines. EDTA tubes held Nine milliliters of peripheral blood from each patient. The sample was also linked to a second study, of T cells in Graves' hyperthyroidism and ophthalmopathy.

The source was peripheral blood mononuclear cells (PBMCs), collected at new diagnosis, from a patient treated with antithyroid drugs. This chain connects TRBV7-2 to TRBJ1-5; D is perhaps TRBD1 (6 bases). The sequence came from a young woman with Graves disease. CDR3 sequence reads: CASSPGQLNQPQHF. The DNA for the CDR3 is TGTGCCAGCAGCCCCGGACAGCTCAATCAGCCCCAGCATTTT.